A selection of T cell receptor beta chains follows, all from one sample in a study of T cell responses to AZD1222 COVID-19 vaccine. TCRdb keeps only in-frame clones here, not all; method: immunoSEQ multiplex PCR. The sample contains approximately 130,000 clones, 80% to 95% of which appear only once. Here the sequenced sample was peripheral blood, taken on day 0 of AZD1222 vaccination. The origin of the receptors is an adult in good health. The CDR3 runs from the conserved cysteine through the conserved F or W. The order of the fields is J gene, V gene, D gene, clone size, CDR3 DNA, CDR3 protein. D genes are given only for firm matches. The listing skips clone size in some rows; elsewhere it reads once, few, many or a size class.

J gene: TRBJ1-2
V gene: TRBV19
D gene: -
clone size: -
CDR3 DNA: TGTGCCAGTAGTATCCAACAGGCTAACTATGGCTACACCTTC
CDR3 protein: CASSIQQANYGYTF

J gene: TRBJ1-3
V gene: TRBV3-1/TRBV3-2
D gene: -
clone size: -
CDR3 DNA: TGTGCCAGCAGCCTGTCACAGCTCTCTGGAAACACCATATATTTT
CDR3 protein: CASSLSQLSGNTIYF

J gene: TRBJ1-4
V gene: TRBV4-1
D gene: -
clone size: -
CDR3 DNA: TGCGCCAGCAGCTCCGAGCGGGGATACAGGGTAAGAGAAAAACTGTTTTTT
CDR3 protein: CASSSERGYRVREKLFF

J gene: TRBJ1-1
V gene: TRBV28
D gene: -
clone size: -
CDR3 DNA: TGTGCCAGCGGGGGGGCCCAAATAGGCACTGAAGCTTTCTTT
CDR3 protein: CASGGAQIGTEAFF

J gene: TRBJ2-1
V gene: TRBV7-2
D gene: TRBD1
clone size: -
CDR3 DNA: TGTGCCAGCAGCTCGCCGGGACAGGGCTACAATGAGCAGTTCTTC
CDR3 protein: CASSSPGQGYNEQFF

J gene: TRBJ1-2
V gene: TRBV6-5
D gene: -
clone size: -
CDR3 DNA: TGTGCCAGCAGACAAATTGGCTACACCTTC
CDR3 protein: CASRQIGYTF

J gene: TRBJ2-5
V gene: TRBV5-6
D gene: -
clone size: -
CDR3 DNA: TGTGCCAGCAGTCCGCACCGGGAGACCCAGTACTTC
CDR3 protein: CASSPHRETQYF

J gene: TRBJ1-1
V gene: TRBV7-2
D gene: -
clone size: -
CDR3 DNA: TGTGCCAGCAGCCGCACAGGGCGGCCGGCCACTGAAGCTTTCTTT
CDR3 protein: CASSRTGRPATEAFF

J gene: TRBJ2-5
V gene: TRBV10-2
D gene: -
clone size: -
CDR3 DNA: TGCGCCAGCAGTGAGTCTTTGGAGACCCAGTACTTC
CDR3 protein: CASSESLETQYF

J gene: TRBJ2-1
V gene: TRBV7-3
D gene: -
clone size: -
CDR3 DNA: TGTGCCAGCAGCTTAATCCCCCACAATGAGCAGTTCTTC
CDR3 protein: CASSLIPHNEQFF

J gene: TRBJ2-1
V gene: TRBV5-8
D gene: -
clone size: -
CDR3 DNA: TGTGCCAGCAGCGCCGAGGGTGGGGACTCGCAGTTCTTC
CDR3 protein: CASSAEGGDSQFF

J gene: TRBJ1-3
V gene: TRBV7-6
D gene: TRBD1
clone size: once
CDR3 DNA: TGTGCCAGCAGTTCGGGACAGGGAACTGGAAACACCATATATTTT
CDR3 protein: CASSSGQGTGNTIYF

J gene: TRBJ1-1
V gene: TRBV27
D gene: -
clone size: -
CDR3 DNA: TGTGCCAGCAGCGTACGGCGCGGGCTTGCAGCTGAAGCTTTCTTT
CDR3 protein: CASSVRRGLAAEAFF

J gene: TRBJ1-5
V gene: TRBV19
D gene: -
clone size: -
CDR3 DNA: TGTGCCAGTAGAACGGGACATAGCAATCAGCCCCAGCATTTT
CDR3 protein: CASRTGHSNQPQHF

J gene: TRBJ1-2
V gene: TRBV28
D gene: TRBD1
clone size: once
CDR3 DNA: TGTGCCAGCCGATCTCAGGGGGCTAGGGGCTACACCTTC
CDR3 protein: CASRSQGARGYTF

J gene: TRBJ1-4
V gene: TRBV28
D gene: -
clone size: -
CDR3 DNA: TGTGCCAGCCAAGTCCTCCAGGATGAAAAACTGTTTTTT
CDR3 protein: CASQVLQDEKLFF

J gene: TRBJ2-2
V gene: TRBV2
D gene: -
clone size: once
CDR3 DNA: TGTGCCAGCAGTCCTCTCCCGAATCAGGTAGACGGGGAGCTGTTTTTT
CDR3 protein: CASSPLPNQVDGELFF

J gene: TRBJ1-6
V gene: TRBV5-6
D gene: -
clone size: -
CDR3 DNA: TGTGCCAGCAGCTCCAGGAGCTCCTATAATTCACCCCTCCACTTT
CDR3 protein: CASSSRSSYNSPLHF

J gene: TRBJ1-1
V gene: TRBV12-3/TRBV12-4
D gene: -
clone size: -
CDR3 DNA: TGTGCCAGCAGTTTAAACGTCAGGGAAAGTGCTTTCTTT
CDR3 protein: CASSLNVRESAFF

J gene: TRBJ1-3
V gene: TRBV6-6
D gene: -
clone size: -
CDR3 DNA: TGTGCCAGCAGAGAGGCCGTCACGGTAGAGGGAAACACCATATATTTT
CDR3 protein: CASREAVTVEGNTIYF

J gene: TRBJ1-4
V gene: TRBV19
D gene: TRBD1
clone size: -
CDR3 DNA: TGTGCCAGTAGTCCTGACAGGGCTAATGAAAAACTGTTTTTT
CDR3 protein: CASSPDRANEKLFF

J gene: TRBJ1-6
V gene: TRBV5-8
D gene: -
clone size: -
CDR3 DNA: TGTGCCAGCAGCTGGGCGGCTCTCCACTTT
CDR3 protein: CASSWAALHF

J gene: TRBJ2-1
V gene: TRBV7-2
D gene: -
clone size: -
CDR3 DNA: TGTGCCAGCAGCACCCCGAGGGACTACAATGAGCAGTTCTTC
CDR3 protein: CASSTPRDYNEQFF

J gene: TRBJ1-2
V gene: TRBV29-1
D gene: -
clone size: -
CDR3 DNA: TGCAGCGTTGAAGATGGAGCAGGCTATGGCTACACCTTC
CDR3 protein: CSVEDGAGYGYTF

J gene: TRBJ2-7
V gene: TRBV25-1
D gene: -
clone size: -
CDR3 DNA: TGTGCCAGCAGTGAAACTTCCAGCTACGAGCAGTACTTC
CDR3 protein: CASSETSSYEQYF

J gene: TRBJ1-1
V gene: TRBV18
D gene: -
clone size: -
CDR3 DNA: TGTGCCAGCTCTTCAGACCTGAACACTGAAGCTTTCTTT
CDR3 protein: CASSSDLNTEAFF

J gene: TRBJ1-1
V gene: TRBV5-4
D gene: -
clone size: -
CDR3 DNA: TGTGCCAGCAGCCTGGTCGGGGAGATGAACACTGAAGCTTTCTTT
CDR3 protein: CASSLVGEMNTEAFF

J gene: TRBJ1-5
V gene: TRBV5-3
D gene: -
clone size: -
CDR3 DNA: TGTGCCAGAAGCTTGGGTGCAGGGAAAGCGGGGGATAGCAATCAGCCCCAGCATTTT
CDR3 protein: CARSLGAGKAGDSNQPQHF

J gene: TRBJ2-7
V gene: TRBV4-2
D gene: TRBD2
clone size: -
CDR3 DNA: TGTGCCAGCAGCCCGACTCCGGGACTAGCGGGAGGGTCCTACGAGCAGTACTTC
CDR3 protein: CASSPTPGLAGGSYEQYF

J gene: TRBJ2-1
V gene: TRBV4-3
D gene: TRBD2
clone size: -
CDR3 DNA: TGCGCCAGCAGCCAAGAACAAGCGGGGCACAATGAGCAGTTCTTC
CDR3 protein: CASSQEQAGHNEQFF

J gene: TRBJ1-2
V gene: TRBV6-5
D gene: -
clone size: -
CDR3 DNA: TGTGCCAGCAGTTCCTACAGGCTCAATGGCTACACCTTC
CDR3 protein: CASSSYRLNGYTF

J gene: TRBJ1-2
V gene: TRBV28
D gene: TRBD1
clone size: -
CDR3 DNA: TGTGCCAGCTTGGACAGGGCTGACTATGGCTACACCTTC
CDR3 protein: CASLDRADYGYTF

J gene: TRBJ1-2
V gene: TRBV5-1
D gene: -
clone size: -
CDR3 DNA: TGCGCCAGCAGCTTGGATACGGGAAACTATGGCTACACCTTC
CDR3 protein: CASSLDTGNYGYTF

J gene: TRBJ1-6
V gene: TRBV6-5
D gene: -
clone size: -
CDR3 DNA: TGTGCCAGCAGTTACTCGATTCAGGGAAATTCACCCCTCCACTTT
CDR3 protein: CASSYSIQGNSPLHF

J gene: TRBJ1-2
V gene: TRBV1
D gene: -
clone size: few
CDR3 DNA: TGCACCAGCAGCCAACGCAGGGTATGGTATGGCTACACCTTC
CDR3 protein: CTSSQRRVWYGYTF

J gene: TRBJ1-3
V gene: TRBV2
D gene: -
clone size: once
CDR3 DNA: TGTGCCAGCAGTGAGGCGGGGAGCGGAAACACCATATATTTT
CDR3 protein: CASSEAGSGNTIYF

J gene: TRBJ2-1
V gene: TRBV29-1
D gene: TRBD2
clone size: -
CDR3 DNA: TGCAGCGTTGCCGGACTAGCGGGAGAAACGTATAATGAGCAGTTCTTC
CDR3 protein: CSVAGLAGETYNEQFF

J gene: TRBJ2-1
V gene: TRBV29-1
D gene: TRBD1
clone size: -
CDR3 DNA: TGCAGCGCACCCACTACAGGGGGTGCCTACAATGAGCAGTTCTTC
CDR3 protein: CSAPTTGGAYNEQFF

J gene: TRBJ2-7
V gene: TRBV12-5
D gene: -
clone size: -
CDR3 DNA: TGTGCTAGTGGTTTGGTGACAATCAGGGGCAGAGTCTACGAGCAGTACTTC
CDR3 protein: CASGLVTIRGRVYEQYF

J gene: TRBJ1-5
V gene: TRBV30
D gene: -
clone size: -
CDR3 DNA: TGTGCCTGGAGTTTAAGCACCGGTCAGCCCCAGCATTTT
CDR3 protein: CAWSLSTGQPQHF

J gene: TRBJ2-7
V gene: TRBV9
D gene: -
clone size: -
CDR3 DNA: TGTGCCAGTCCGCACTACTACGAGCAGTACTTC
CDR3 protein: CASPHYYEQYF

J gene: TRBJ1-1
V gene: TRBV7-8
D gene: -
clone size: -
CDR3 DNA: TGTGCCAGCAGCAAGTCCTATGGAAGCACTGAAGCTTTCTTT
CDR3 protein: CASSKSYGSTEAFF

J gene: TRBJ1-5
V gene: TRBV30
D gene: -
clone size: -
CDR3 DNA: TGTGCCTGGAAGCCGGGGTACGGGGAGGGAAGGCATCAGCCCCAGCATTTT
CDR3 protein: CAWKPGYGEGRHQPQHF

J gene: TRBJ2-2
V gene: TRBV19
D gene: -
clone size: -
CDR3 DNA: TGTGCCAGTAGTCTTTTCACCGGGGAGCTGTTTTTT
CDR3 protein: CASSLFTGELFF

J gene: TRBJ2-3
V gene: TRBV7-6
D gene: -
clone size: -
CDR3 DNA: TGTGCCAGCAGCGTGGGGAGAGATACGCAGTATTTT
CDR3 protein: CASSVGRDTQYF

J gene: TRBJ1-5
V gene: TRBV19
D gene: -
clone size: -
CDR3 DNA: TGTGCCAGTGCTGGGAGGAGCAATCAGCCCCAGCATTTT
CDR3 protein: CASAGRSNQPQHF

J gene: TRBJ2-3
V gene: TRBV19
D gene: TRBD1
clone size: once
CDR3 DNA: TGTGCCAGTAGAGATAGACAGGGGGGCACAGATACGCAGTATTTT
CDR3 protein: CASRDRQGGTDTQYF

J gene: TRBJ2-1
V gene: TRBV3-1/TRBV3-2
D gene: -
clone size: -
CDR3 DNA: TGTGCCAGCAGCCAAACCGGACGGGGAGAGCAGTTCTTC
CDR3 protein: CASSQTGRGEQFF

J gene: TRBJ2-1
V gene: TRBV7-9
D gene: -
clone size: -
CDR3 DNA: TGTGCCAGCAGCTTGGGTTCGCAGCTCAATGAGCAGTTCTTC
CDR3 protein: CASSLGSQLNEQFF

J gene: TRBJ2-5
V gene: TRBV7-2
D gene: -
clone size: -
CDR3 DNA: TGTGCCAGCAGCTTAGTAGCTTTGGGGACCCAGTACTTC
CDR3 protein: CASSLVALGTQYF

J gene: TRBJ1-1
V gene: TRBV10-3
D gene: -
clone size: -
CDR3 DNA: TGTGCCATCAGTGAGTCCGAAGAGGGGCACACTGAAGCTTTCTTT
CDR3 protein: CAISESEEGHTEAFF

J gene: TRBJ1-2
V gene: TRBV28
D gene: TRBD1
clone size: -
CDR3 DNA: TGTGCCAGCAGACGGACAGGGAACTATGGCTACACCTTC
CDR3 protein: CASRRTGNYGYTF

J gene: TRBJ1-4
V gene: TRBV28
D gene: TRBD1
clone size: -
CDR3 DNA: TGTGCCAGCAGTGCCACCGGGACAGGGAATGAAAAACTGTTTTTT
CDR3 protein: CASSATGTGNEKLFF

J gene: TRBJ2-7
V gene: TRBV19
D gene: TRBD1
clone size: -
CDR3 DNA: TGTGCCAGTAGAATAACGGGACAGGGGTCCGAGCAGTACTTC
CDR3 protein: CASRITGQGSEQYF

J gene: TRBJ2-5
V gene: TRBV5-1
D gene: TRBD1
clone size: -
CDR3 DNA: TGCGCCAGCAGCAACGGACAGGGAAGGGAGACCCAGTACTTC
CDR3 protein: CASSNGQGRETQYF